The text below deals with one TCR beta chain. V was trimmed by 7 bases and J by 7 bases, leaving 22 bases between them. This CDR3 contains 16 residues. Germline assignment: CDR1 MNHEY and CDR2 SMNVEV (reference sequence). The data belong to a study of technical replicates of blood from several donors. The assay was immunoSEQ multiplex PCR, and TCRdb's table has in-frame clones only and misses some. The table shows roughly 93,000 clones, with approximately 95% occurring only once. Sample: T cells isolated from PBMCs. The sequence was collected from a human donor in good health. The V and J genes are TRBV27 and TRBJ1-4; D is perhaps TRBD1 (5 bases). This chain's CDR3 is CASTSWGDPEGEKLFF. As DNA, the CDR3 is TGTGCCAGCACCTCCTGGGGGGATCCCGAGGGTGAAAAACTGTTTTTT.